A selection of T cell receptor beta chains follows, all from one sample in a study of control samples from healthy donors and cancer patients. The assay was immunoSEQ multiplex PCR, and TCRdb's table has in-frame clones only and misses some. Here the sample spans about 410,000 clones, 90% being singletons. The material sequenced was PBMCs. The receptors were sampled from a man between 40 and 49 years old with head and neck cancer. CDR3s include the opening cysteine and the closing phenylalanine or tryptophan. The order of the fields is V gene, J gene, D gene, clone size, CDR3 DNA, CDR3 protein. A D gene is named only where the DNA matches it firmly. Clone size is stated in some rows and not others, as once, few, many or a class when expanded.

>TRBV7-9|TRBJ2-2|NA|few
TGTGCCAGCAGCTTTGCCAGTAACACCGGGGAGCTGTTTTTT
CASSFASNTGELFF
>TRBV19|TRBJ1-5|NA|NA
TGTGCCAGTAGAGTTGGGGGTTTTGATCAGCCCCAGCATTTT
CASRVGGFDQPQHF
>TRBV5-1|TRBJ2-3|NA|NA
TGCGCCAGCAGCTTCTCCGGGACTAGCACAGATACGCAGTATTTT
CASSFSGTSTDTQYF
>TRBV7-2|TRBJ2-5|TRBD2|NA
TGTGCCAGCAGCTCAGGGACTAGCGGATATCAAGAGACCCAGTACTTC
CASSSGTSGYQETQYF
>TRBV7-2|TRBJ1-1|NA|NA
TGTGCCAGCAGCCGGGCGGTAGGGAACACTGAAGCTTTCTTT
CASSRAVGNTEAFF
>TRBV7-2|TRBJ2-3|TRBD2|NA
TGTGCCAGCAGTCCACTAGCGTCTAGCACAGATACGCAGTATTTT
CASSPLASSTDTQYF
>TRBV10-2|TRBJ2-5|NA|NA
TGCGCCAGCAGTGAGTCGAATCCCCAAGAGACCCAGTACTTC
CASSESNPQETQYF
>TRBV19|TRBJ2-1|TRBD2|NA
TGTGCCAGTAGCCTTAGCGGGAGGGGAATCAATGAGCAGTTCTTC
CASSLSGRGINEQFF
>TRBV18|TRBJ2-5|NA|NA
TGTGCCAGCTCAACACTGACTAGTTCTTTGGAGACCCAGTACTTC
CASSTLTSSLETQYF
>TRBV19|TRBJ2-7|TRBD1|NA
TGTGCCAGTAGTATAGATAAAGGGACAGTGAACTACGAGCAGTACTTC
CASSIDKGTVNYEQYF
>TRBV5-6|TRBJ2-1|TRBD2|NA
TGTGCCAGCAGCTTCCCTCTGACTAGCGGGGATTCGTATGAGCAGTTCTTC
CASSFPLTSGDSYEQFF
>TRBV2|TRBJ1-4|NA|few
TGTGCCAGCATTCAGGGACGACGAAATGAAAAACTGTTTTTT
CASIQGRRNEKLFF
>TRBV28|TRBJ2-7|NA|once
TGTGCCAGCAGTTTAGGATTGGGGGCGTTTGGGATAGAGCAGTACTTC
CASSLGLGAFGIEQYF
>TRBV11-1|TRBJ1-2|NA|NA
TGTGCCAGCAGCTTTGATGGTCATGGCTACACCTTC
CASSFDGHGYTF
>TRBV4-3|TRBJ2-4|NA|NA
TGCGCCAGCAGCCAAGCCGTGGGAAACATTCAGTACTTC
CASSQAVGNIQYF
>TRBV5-1|TRBJ2-5|TRBD2|NA
TGCGCCAGCAGCGGCGGACTAGCGGGAGGACAGACCCAGTACTTC
CASSGGLAGGQTQYF
>TRBV28|TRBJ2-2|NA|NA
TGTGCCAGCAACGGCCTGGACACCGGGGAGCTGTTTTTT
CASNGLDTGELFF
>TRBV6-1|TRBJ1-2|NA|NA
TGTGCCAGCAGTGAATCGATCGGATGGGGCTATGGCTACACCTTC
CASSESIGWGYGYTF
>TRBV12-3/TRBV12-4|TRBJ2-7|NA|medium-sized
TGTGCCAGCAGCGGAGGGGTGTCCTACGAGCAGTACTTC
CASSGGVSYEQYF
>TRBV19|TRBJ2-2|NA|NA
TGTGCTTCTGAGGCCGCAGGGAAAACCGGGGAGCTGTTTTTT
CASEAAGKTGELFF
>TRBV4-3|TRBJ2-1|TRBD1|once
TGCGCCAGCAGCCAAGATAACGGGACAGTATCCTACAATGAGCAGTTCTTC
CASSQDNGTVSYNEQFF
>TRBV7-9|TRBJ2-1|NA|NA
TGTGCCAGCAGCTTAGACCTGGATGAGCAGTTCTTC
CASSLDLDEQFF
>TRBV27|TRBJ2-1|NA|NA
TGTGCCAGCAGTTTAGACGCAGGACTCTACAATGAGCAGTTCTTC
CASSLDAGLYNEQFF
>TRBV28|TRBJ2-7|TRBD2|NA
TGTGCCAGCAGTTTAAGACTAGCGGGAAGGGATGAGCAGTACTTC
CASSLRLAGRDEQYF
>TRBV7-3|TRBJ2-1|TRBD2|once
TGTGCCAGCAGCACCAGCGGGAGGTTCAACAATGAGCAGTTCTTC
CASSTSGRFNNEQFF
>TRBV18|TRBJ2-2|NA|NA
TGTGCCAGCTCACCCCGAAAGGACACCGGGGAGCTGTTTTTT
CASSPRKDTGELFF
>TRBV15|TRBJ2-3|TRBD2|NA
TGTGCCACCAGCAGAGGTAGCGGGGGTAGCACAGATACGCAGTATTTT
CATSRGSGGSTDTQYF
>TRBV19|TRBJ2-7|TRBD1|NA
TGTGCCAGTAGTTTACAGGGGGGACCCTACGAGCAGTACTTC
CASSLQGGPYEQYF
>TRBV20-1|TRBJ2-1|NA|NA
TGCAGTGCTTTAAACAATGAGCAGTTCTTC
CSALNNEQFF
>TRBV7-8|TRBJ2-1|NA|NA
TGTGCCAGCAGCTTGGAATTCGGCGAGCAGTTCTTC
CASSLEFGEQFF
>TRBV30|TRBJ2-1|NA|once
TGTGCCTGGAGTCCGGACAGCTACAATGAGCAGTTCTTC
CAWSPDSYNEQFF
>TRBV30|TRBJ1-5|TRBD1|NA
TGTGCCTGGAAACAGGGGCTCAATCAGCCCCAGCATTTT
CAWKQGLNQPQHF
>TRBV7-8|TRBJ2-1|NA|NA
TGTGCCAGCAGCTTAGACGGACATTCCTACAATGAGCAGTTCTTC
CASSLDGHSYNEQFF
>TRBV21-1|TRBJ2-1|NA|NA
TGTGCCAGCTCGTCGACTAGCGGGAGTTTCCCCGGCTACAATGAGCAGTTCTTC
CASSSTSGSFPGYNEQFF
>TRBV27|TRBJ1-2|TRBD1|NA
TGTGCCAGCAGTTTATCGGGAGGGGGCGGGTTGGGCTACACCTTC
CASSLSGGGGLGYTF
>TRBV4-1|TRBJ1-5|TRBD1|NA
TGCGCCAGCAGCCAAGGGCAGGGGGCGTATCAGCCCCAGCATTTT
CASSQGQGAYQPQHF
>TRBV19|TRBJ2-3|NA|NA
TGTGCCAGTAGCCAGACTAGACGTTGGACAGATACGCAGTATTTT
CASSQTRRWTDTQYF
>TRBV28|TRBJ2-7|NA|NA
TGTGCCAGCAGTTTCCCTCAACGCCCTGGGGAGCAGTACTTC
CASSFPQRPGEQYF
>TRBV28|TRBJ2-7|TRBD2|NA
TGTGCCAGCGCCCTCTCATCGGGAGGATACACCTACGAGCAGTACTTC
CASALSSGGYTYEQYF
>TRBV7-6|TRBJ2-7|TRBD1|NA
TGTGCCAGCAGCTTGGGGGACAGGGAGGACGAGCAGTACTTC
CASSLGDREDEQYF
>TRBV9|TRBJ2-7|NA|NA
TGTGCCAGCAGCCCAGGGGGACTTTACGAGCAGTACTTC
CASSPGGLYEQYF
>TRBV7-9|TRBJ2-3|NA|NA
TGTGCCAGCAGCTTAGATGGCGGGACTAGCACAGATACGCAGTATTTT
CASSLDGGTSTDTQYF
>TRBV4-3|TRBJ2-1|NA|NA
TGCGCCAGCAGCCAAGTCGGTACGATCTCCTACAATGAGCAGTTCTTC
CASSQVGTISYNEQFF
>TRBV7-6|TRBJ2-1|NA|NA
TGTGCCAGCAGCTTAGCGGAGGGCAATGAGCAGTTCTTC
CASSLAEGNEQFF
>TRBV19|TRBJ2-7|TRBD1|NA
TGTGCCAGTAGTATACCGGGACAGGGGATCTACGAGCAGTACTTC
CASSIPGQGIYEQYF
>TRBV27|TRBJ1-2|TRBD1|NA
TGTGCCAGCAGTCACCGACGGACAGGGCTTCCCTATGGCTACACCTTC
CASSHRRTGLPYGYTF
>TRBV2|TRBJ2-7|NA|NA
TGTGCCAGCAGTGAAGGAGGGGGCGGGAACTACGAGCAGTACTTC
CASSEGGGGNYEQYF
>TRBV6-5|TRBJ1-6|NA|NA
TGTGCCACGGGTAACTCCTATAATTCACCCCTCCACTTT
CATGNSYNSPLHF
>TRBV2|TRBJ1-6|NA|NA
TGTGCCAGCAGTGAATTCATAAATAATTCACCCCTCCACTTT
CASSEFINNSPLHF
>TRBV15|TRBJ1-1|NA|once
TGTGCCACCAGCAGAGAGGGGGACGCCACTGAAGCTTTCTTT
CATSREGDATEAFF
>TRBV7-9|TRBJ1-5|NA|NA
TGTGCCAGCAGCTACAGTTCAGGGGATGGGCAGCCCCAGCATTTT
CASSYSSGDGQPQHF
>TRBV6-6|TRBJ2-5|TRBD2|NA
TGTGCCAGCACCGACCTAGCGGGGGGCCCCCGAGAGACCCAGTACTTC
CASTDLAGGPRETQYF